This T cell receptor (beta chain) was sequenced in a study of T cell responses to AZD1222 COVID-19 vaccine. Using immunoSEQ multiplex PCR, the repertoire was profiled, and TCRdb retains in-frame clones only, with some absent. The table shows about 120,000 clones, with 89% occurring only once. Broader study findings: Repertoires were sampled only after the peak T cell response. Donor demographics were predominantly white British with a female majority; clonal diversity may be underestimated. In the spike-specific TCR repertoire, nearly half reportedly target unmutated variant regions.

Details on this clone: What it binds is unknown.

CDR1 SGHRS and CDR2 YFSETQ come from the germline V gene. V was trimmed by 0 bases and J by 5 bases, leaving 23 bases between them. This CDR3 is 18 amino acids long. Sequencing used peripheral blood, obtained on day 0 of AZD1222 vaccination. This TCR came from an adult in good health. The chain carries TRBV5-1 and TRBJ2-5, with unresolved D. For the CDR3, the DNA is TGCGCCAGCAGCTTGGATGGTTTTTCTAGTACATCGCGGGAGACCCAGTACTTC. Protein: CASSLDGFSSTSRETQYF.